The rows below give T cell receptor beta chains drawn from one sample of a study of blood T cell repertoires in COVID-19. Libraries were prepared by immunoSEQ multiplex PCR; TCRdb keeps only in-frame clonotypes and omits some of them. The sample holds approximately 170,000 clones, about 86% seen once. The sample taken for sequencing was peripheral blood. The receptors derive from a woman aged 80 or older with acute or convalescent COVID-19. The CDR3 runs from the conserved cysteine through the conserved F or W. The D gene is left open where the match is weak. Some rows mark clone size as missing; the rest say once, few, many or name a class of expanded clone.

v_gene: TRBV5-6
d_gene: NA
abundance: NA
j_gene: TRBJ1-4
CDR3nt: TGTGCCAGCAGACTAGGACTTGAGGGCGGGAAACTGTTTTTT
CDR3aa: CASRLGLEGGKLFF

v_gene: TRBV9
d_gene: TRBD2
abundance: NA
j_gene: TRBJ2-1
CDR3nt: TGTGCCAGCAGCGTAGAACTAGCGGGTTTCTCCCGCTACAATGAGCAGTTCTTC
CDR3aa: CASSVELAGFSRYNEQFF

v_gene: TRBV6-4
d_gene: NA
abundance: once
j_gene: TRBJ1-5
CDR3nt: TGTGCCAGCAGTGAGAACTACAATCAGCCCCAGCATTTT
CDR3aa: CASSENYNQPQHF

v_gene: TRBV10-3
d_gene: TRBD1
abundance: NA
j_gene: TRBJ2-3
CDR3nt: TGTGCCATCACCTCAGGGGGACCAGGGAGCACAGATACGCAGTATTTT
CDR3aa: CAITSGGPGSTDTQYF

v_gene: TRBV27
d_gene: NA
abundance: few
j_gene: TRBJ1-6
CDR3nt: TGTGCCAGCAGTTTATCCCGCCAAGTTTCAGCCCTCCACTTT
CDR3aa: CASSLSRQVSALHF

v_gene: TRBV30
d_gene: TRBD1
abundance: NA
j_gene: TRBJ1-1
CDR3nt: TGTGCCTGGGGGACAGGGGAGAACACTGAAGCTTTCTTT
CDR3aa: CAWGTGENTEAFF

v_gene: TRBV18
d_gene: TRBD2
abundance: NA
j_gene: TRBJ2-2
CDR3nt: TGTGCCAGCTCACCACGGTACGGGGGGACGAACACCGGGGAGCTGTTTTTT
CDR3aa: CASSPRYGGTNTGELFF

v_gene: TRBV27
d_gene: TRBD1
abundance: NA
j_gene: TRBJ2-2
CDR3nt: TGTGCCAGCAGTTTAAGTCCCGGGACAGTGGAAACCGGGGAGCTGTTTTTT
CDR3aa: CASSLSPGTVETGELFF

v_gene: TRBV11-2
d_gene: NA
abundance: NA
j_gene: TRBJ1-1
CDR3nt: TGTGCCAGCAGCTTAAGGCAGGGTAACACTGAAGCTTTCTTT
CDR3aa: CASSLRQGNTEAFF

v_gene: TRBV5-1
d_gene: NA
abundance: NA
j_gene: TRBJ1-4
CDR3nt: TGCGCCAGCAGCTTGGGCCGGGGTGAAAAACTGTTTTTT
CDR3aa: CASSLGRGEKLFF

v_gene: TRBV5-1
d_gene: NA
abundance: NA
j_gene: TRBJ2-1
CDR3nt: TGCGCCAGCAGCTTACAACCCATGACAATCAATGAGCAGTTCTTC
CDR3aa: CASSLQPMTINEQFF

v_gene: TRBV6-2/TRBV6-3
d_gene: TRBD2
abundance: NA
j_gene: TRBJ2-1
CDR3nt: TGTGCCAGCAGTTACCACGGGACTAGCGGGGGGGCCTCCAATGAGCAGTTCTTC
CDR3aa: CASSYHGTSGGASNEQFF

v_gene: TRBV10-3
d_gene: TRBD2
abundance: NA
j_gene: TRBJ2-7
CDR3nt: TGTGCCGTTGGGACTAGCGGGAGTGGGGTGCTATACGAGCAGTACTTC
CDR3aa: CAVGTSGSGVLYEQYF

v_gene: TRBV28
d_gene: NA
abundance: NA
j_gene: TRBJ1-4
CDR3nt: TGTGCCAGCAGGGCTGCAGGGACAACTAATGAAAAACTGTTTTTT
CDR3aa: CASRAAGTTNEKLFF

v_gene: TRBV5-4
d_gene: TRBD1
abundance: once
j_gene: TRBJ1-2
CDR3nt: TGTGCCAGCAGCCAGGGGGGTGCGGACAGGTTGGACGGCTACACCTTC
CDR3aa: CASSQGGADRLDGYTF

v_gene: TRBV2
d_gene: NA
abundance: few
j_gene: TRBJ1-2
CDR3nt: TGTGCCAGCAGGGGCATTCGGGGTAATGGCTACACCTTC
CDR3aa: CASRGIRGNGYTF